What follows are 5 T cell receptor beta chains derived from one specimen sequenced in a study of blood T cell repertoires in COVID-19. Only in-frame clones appear in the TCRdb table, and some are missing; sequencing was by immunoSEQ multiplex PCR. The sample consists of about 170,000 clones, about 86% of them appearing once. Sequencing was carried out using peripheral blood. Receptor source: a woman of 80 years or more in a cohort sampled during active or convalescent COVID-19.

The J gene is TRBJ1-6, the V gene TRBV9; D might be TRBD1 (6 bases). Germline CDR1 SGDLS, CDR2 YYNGEE. The CDR3 is made up of 16 amino acids. V lost 0 bases, J lost 7 bases, and 14 bases lay in between. The CDR3 DNA sequence: TGTGCCAGCAGCGTAGGCGGAGGCAGGGGCAATTCACCCCTCCACTTT. Translated, it gives CASSVGGGRGNSPLHF.

The chain joins TRBV5-6 to TRBJ2-7, with a possible D match to TRBD2 (5 bases). CDR3 length: 12 residues. In germline, CDR1 is SGHDT, CDR2 YYEEEE. V was pared by 4 bases and J by 5 bases, with 10 bases between. Written as DNA, the CDR3 is TGTGCCAGCAGCCGTGCCGGGAACGAGCAGTACGTC. Translation: CASSRAGNEQYV.

This sequence joins TRBV12-5 and TRBJ1-5; D unclear. V dropped 3 bases and J dropped 4 bases, with 7 bases sitting between them. Germline CDR1 LGHNT, CDR2 FRNRAP. The CDR3 runs to 13 residues. The DNA for the CDR3 is TGTGCTAGTGGTTTCAACGGGAATCAGCCCCAGCATTTT. Translated: CASGFNGNQPQHF.

The chain joins TRBV4-2 to TRBJ1-4; D is possibly TRBD1 (6 bases). Trimming removed 0 bases at V and 4 bases at J, with 18 bases between. The germline gives CDR1 LGHNA, CDR2 YNFKEQ. This CDR3 contains 18 residues. CDR3 in DNA: TGTGCCAGCAGCCAAGAAAGGGGGTACCGGGACGGTAATGAAAAACTGTTTTTT. Translating gives CASSQERGYRDGNEKLFF.

The CDR3 coding sequence is TGCGCCAGCAGCCAAGATTTCAGGGTTCCTAACTATGGCTACACCTTC. Its protein product is CASSQDFRVPNYGYTF. This sequence joins TRBV4-3 and TRBJ1-2; a possible D gene is TRBD1 (5 bases). Looked up from germline, CDR1 is LGHNA and CDR2 is YSLEER. V lost 0 bases, J lost 0 bases, and 11 bases lay in between. This CDR3 contains 16 residues.